The entry that follows covers one T cell receptor beta chain sequence. PCR was performed a second time for about 7 to 12 cycles using a sample-barcoded 5' primer and a J-beta primer mix. TCRdb used MiXCR to reprocess the 5' RACE reads, holding one entry per CDR3 protein. Among 800,000 to 1,300,000 distinct CDR3 sequences listed, around 27% were seen once. This sample was included in a study of blood T cells in healthy people across ages. Trimming cost V 6 bases and J 8 bases, with 13 bases left between them. The CDR3 is 11 residues long. The germline V gene encodes CDR1 SQVTM and CDR2 ANQGSEA. The sample was also reused in another study, on T cells of mothers and their children. As that study records: All donors were healthy and Caucasian; they were three mothers and their six children.

The sequenced sample was blood. The chain is built from TRBV29-1 and TRBJ1-1; D possibly corresponds to TRBD1 (6 bases). The receptor's source is a girl between 2 and 10 years old in good health. The CDR3 here is CSVTGGAEAFF. The CDR3 DNA reads TGCAGCGTGACTGGGGGCGCGGAAGCTTTCTTT.